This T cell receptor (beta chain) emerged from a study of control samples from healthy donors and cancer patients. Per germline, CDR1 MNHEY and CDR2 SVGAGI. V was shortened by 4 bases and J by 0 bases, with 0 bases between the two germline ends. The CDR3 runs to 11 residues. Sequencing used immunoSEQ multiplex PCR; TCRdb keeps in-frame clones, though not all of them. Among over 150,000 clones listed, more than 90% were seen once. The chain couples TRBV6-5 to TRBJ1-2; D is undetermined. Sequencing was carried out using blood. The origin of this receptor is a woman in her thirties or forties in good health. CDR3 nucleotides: TGTGCCAGCAGTTCTAACTATGGCTACACCTTC. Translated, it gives CASSSNYGYTF.